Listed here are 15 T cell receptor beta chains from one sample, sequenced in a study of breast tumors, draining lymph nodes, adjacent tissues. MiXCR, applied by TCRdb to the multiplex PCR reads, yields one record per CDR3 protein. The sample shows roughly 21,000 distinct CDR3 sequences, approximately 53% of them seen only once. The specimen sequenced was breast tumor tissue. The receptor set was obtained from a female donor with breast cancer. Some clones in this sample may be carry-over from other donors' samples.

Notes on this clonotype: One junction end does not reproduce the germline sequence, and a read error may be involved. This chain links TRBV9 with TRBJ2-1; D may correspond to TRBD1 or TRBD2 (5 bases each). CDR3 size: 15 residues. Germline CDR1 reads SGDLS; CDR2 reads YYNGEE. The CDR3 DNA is TGTGCCGGCAGCTTAACTAGTGGGAGTAGGGGTGAGCAGTTCTTC. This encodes CAGSLTSGSRGEQFF.

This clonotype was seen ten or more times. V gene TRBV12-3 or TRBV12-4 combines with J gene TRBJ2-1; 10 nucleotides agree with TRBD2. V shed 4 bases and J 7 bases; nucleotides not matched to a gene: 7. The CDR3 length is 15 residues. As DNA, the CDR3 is TGTGCCAGCAGTTCTCGGGTAGCGGGAGGTAATGAGCAGTTCTTC. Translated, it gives CASSSRVAGGNEQFF.

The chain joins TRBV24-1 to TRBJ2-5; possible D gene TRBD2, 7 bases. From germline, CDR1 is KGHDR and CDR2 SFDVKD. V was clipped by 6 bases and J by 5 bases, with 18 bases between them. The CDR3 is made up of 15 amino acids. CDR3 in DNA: TGTGCCACCAGTCGTAAAGGGGGGGGGACGGAGACCCAGTACTTC. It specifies CATSRKGGGTETQYF.

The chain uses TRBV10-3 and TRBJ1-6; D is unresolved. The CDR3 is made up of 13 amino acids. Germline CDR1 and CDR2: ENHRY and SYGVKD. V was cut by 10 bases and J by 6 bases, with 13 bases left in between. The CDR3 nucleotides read TGTGCCACTTTGGCGGCCTCTAATTCACCCCTCCACTTT. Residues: CATLAASNSPLHF.

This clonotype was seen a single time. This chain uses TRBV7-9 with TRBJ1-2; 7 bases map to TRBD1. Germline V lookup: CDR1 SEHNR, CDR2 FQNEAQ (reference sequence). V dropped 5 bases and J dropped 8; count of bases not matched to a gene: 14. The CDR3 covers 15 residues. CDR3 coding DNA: TGTGCCAGCAGCCCCATGACAGGGAACATGTTGGGCTACACCTTC. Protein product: CASSPMTGNMLGYTF.

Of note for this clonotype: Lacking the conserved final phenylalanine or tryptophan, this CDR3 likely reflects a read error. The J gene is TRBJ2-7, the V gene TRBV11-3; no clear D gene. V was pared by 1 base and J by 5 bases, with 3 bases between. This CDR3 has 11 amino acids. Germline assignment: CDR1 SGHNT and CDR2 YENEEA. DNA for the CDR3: TGTGCCAGCAGCTTAGGGGACGAGCAGTACTCC. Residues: CASSLGDEQYS.

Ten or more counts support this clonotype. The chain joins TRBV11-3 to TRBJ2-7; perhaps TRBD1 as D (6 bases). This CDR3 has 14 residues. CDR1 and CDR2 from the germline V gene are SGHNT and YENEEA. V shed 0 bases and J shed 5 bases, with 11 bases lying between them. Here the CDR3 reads CASSLEGRGDEQYF. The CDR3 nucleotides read TGTGCCAGCAGCTTAGAAGGCAGGGGAGACGAGCAGTACTTC. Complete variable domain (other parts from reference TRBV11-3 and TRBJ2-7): EAGVVQSPRYKIIEKKQPVAFWCNPISGHNTLYWYLQNLGQGPELLIRYENEEAVDDSQLPKDRFSAERLKGVDSTLKIQPAELGDSAVYLCASSLEGRGDEQYFGPGTRLTVT.

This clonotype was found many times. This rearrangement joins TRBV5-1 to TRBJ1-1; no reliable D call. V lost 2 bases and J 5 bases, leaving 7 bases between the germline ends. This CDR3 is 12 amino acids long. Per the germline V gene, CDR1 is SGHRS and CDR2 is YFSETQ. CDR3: CASSLVGTEAFF. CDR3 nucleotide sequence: TGCGCCAGCAGCTTAGTTGGGACTGAAGCTTTCTTT.

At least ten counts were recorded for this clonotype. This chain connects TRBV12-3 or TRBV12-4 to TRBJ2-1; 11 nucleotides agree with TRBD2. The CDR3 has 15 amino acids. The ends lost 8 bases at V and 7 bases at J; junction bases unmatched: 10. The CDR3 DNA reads TGTGCCAGCGGACCACTAGCGGGAGACGAGAATGAGCAGTTCTTC. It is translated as CASGPLAGDENEQFF.

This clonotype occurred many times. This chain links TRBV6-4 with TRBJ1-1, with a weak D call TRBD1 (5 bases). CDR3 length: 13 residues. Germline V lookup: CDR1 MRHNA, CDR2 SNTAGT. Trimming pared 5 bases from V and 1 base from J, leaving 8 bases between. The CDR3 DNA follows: TGTGCCAGCAGTAAACAGGAGAACACTGAAGCTTTCTTT. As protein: CASSKQENTEAFF.

The CDR3 loop reads CASSSGSVLRELFF. The CDR3 bases are TGTGCCAGCAGTAGTGGGAGTGTCCTCAGGGAGCTGTTTTTT. The J gene is TRBJ2-2, the V gene TRBV12-3 or TRBV12-4, with a possible D match to TRBD2 (5 bases). The CDR3 consists of 14 residues. Trimming removed 5 bases from V and 9 bases from J, with 16 bases in between.

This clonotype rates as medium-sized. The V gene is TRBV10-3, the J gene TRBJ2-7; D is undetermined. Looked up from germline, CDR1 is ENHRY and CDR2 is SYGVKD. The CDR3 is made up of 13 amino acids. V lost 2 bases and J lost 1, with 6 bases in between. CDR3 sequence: CAISEGLSYEQYF. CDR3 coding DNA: TGTGCCATCAGTGAGGGCCTATCCTACGAGCAGTACTTC.

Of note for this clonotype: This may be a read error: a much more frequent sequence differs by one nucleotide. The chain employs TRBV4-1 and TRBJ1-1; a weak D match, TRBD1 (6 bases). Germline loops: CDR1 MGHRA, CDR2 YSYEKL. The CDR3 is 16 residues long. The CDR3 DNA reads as TGCGCCAGCAGCCAAGGAGGGGGACGCATGAACCCTGAAGCTTTCTTT. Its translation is CASSQGGGRMNPEAFF.

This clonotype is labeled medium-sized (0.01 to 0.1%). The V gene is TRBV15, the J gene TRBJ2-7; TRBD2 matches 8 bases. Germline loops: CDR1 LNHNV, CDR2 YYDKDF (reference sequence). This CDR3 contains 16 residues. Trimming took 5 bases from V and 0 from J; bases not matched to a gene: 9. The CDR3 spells CATSEASGPSSYEQYF. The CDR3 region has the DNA TGTGCCACCAGCGAGGCTAGCGGGCCTAGCTCCTACGAGCAGTACTTC.

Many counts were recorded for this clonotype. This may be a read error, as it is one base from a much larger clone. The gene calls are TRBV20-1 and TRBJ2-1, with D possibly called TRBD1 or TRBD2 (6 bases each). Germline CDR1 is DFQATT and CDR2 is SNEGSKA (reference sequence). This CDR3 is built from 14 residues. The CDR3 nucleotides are TGCAGTGCTCCAAGGGGGGTCTCCTACACTGAGCAGTTCTTC. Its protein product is CSAPRGVSYTEQFF.